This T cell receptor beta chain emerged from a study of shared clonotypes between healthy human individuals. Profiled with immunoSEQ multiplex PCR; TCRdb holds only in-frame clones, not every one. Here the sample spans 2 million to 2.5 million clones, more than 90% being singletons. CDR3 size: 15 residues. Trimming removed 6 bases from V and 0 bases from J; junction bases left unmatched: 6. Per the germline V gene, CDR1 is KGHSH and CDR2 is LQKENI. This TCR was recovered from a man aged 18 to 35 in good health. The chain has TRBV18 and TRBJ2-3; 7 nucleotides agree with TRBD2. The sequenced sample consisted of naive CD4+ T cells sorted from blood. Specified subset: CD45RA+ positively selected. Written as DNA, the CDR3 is TGTGCCAGCTCGTTTAGCGGGTTTAGCACAGATACGCAGTATTTT. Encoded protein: CASSFSGFSTDTQYF.